These 2 T cell receptor beta chains were sequenced from one sample in a study of blood T cell repertoires in COVID-19. Assay: immunoSEQ multiplex PCR; the TCRdb copy retains only in-frame clones and omits some. Among around 150,000 clones listed, around four fifths were seen once. Input material: PBMCs or T cells enriched from blood (not recorded which). The receptors originated from a woman aged 40 to 50 who had recovered from COVID-19.

The chain couples TRBV19 to TRBJ1-1; TRBD1 might be the D (6 bases). V was cut by 5 bases and J by 4 bases, with 17 bases left in between. CDR3 length: 15 residues. Germline-derived CDR1 and CDR2 are LNHDA and SQIVND (reference sequence). This CDR3 reads CASSATQGGGTEAFF. The DNA of the CDR3 is TGTGCCAGTAGTGCAACTCAGGGAGGGGGCACTGAAGCTTTCTTT. Filled out from reference TRBV19 and TRBJ1-1, the complete variable domain reads DGGITQSPKYLFRKEGQNVTLSCEQNLNHDAMYWYRQDPGQGLRLIYYSQIVNDFQKGDIAEGYSVSREKKESFPLTVTSAQKNPTAFYLCASSATQGGGTEAFFGQGTRLTVV.

This chain uses TRBV19 with TRBJ1-2; tentative D call: TRBD1 (5 bases). This CDR3 region has 13 residues. Germline lookup yields CDR1 LNHDA and CDR2 SQIVND (reference sequence). V was clipped by 7 bases and J by 7 bases, with 16 bases between them. CDR3 residues: CASTQMAGSGYTF. CDR3 sequence (DNA): TGTGCCAGTACCCAAATGGCAGGGTCTGGCTACACCTTC. Full variable domain (outside the CDR3, taken from reference TRBV19 and TRBJ1-2): DGGITQSPKYLFRKEGQNVTLSCEQNLNHDAMYWYRQDPGQGLRLIYYSQIVNDFQKGDIAEGYSVSREKKESFPLTVTSAQKNPTAFYLCASTQMAGSGYTFGSGTRLTVV.